This T cell receptor (beta chain) was recorded in a study of PD-L1 blockade in urothelial cancer. Study in general: Blood samples contained a median roughly 150,000 T cells.

Synthetic analogs of TCR templates were spiked into every PCR. Generated by immunoSEQ multiplex PCR, the TCRdb table keeps only in-frame clones and is missing some. The sample lists 70,000 to 75,000 clones, 84% occurring once. J was trimmed by 5 bases and V by 0 bases; bases with no gene match: 12. Per the germline V gene, CDR1 is MGHRA and CDR2 is YSYEKL. This CDR3 has 17 amino acids. Indicated time point: pretreatment peripheral blood. The patients had locally advanced or metastatic urothelial carcinoma. Pretreatment sampling and on-treatment sampling together yielded between 1 and 8 samples for each patient.

The chain employs TRBV4-1 and TRBJ1-2; 7 bases match TRBD1. The sample in question was PBMCs, obtained around atezolizumab (anti-PD-L1) treatment. This receptor was obtained from a woman in her seventies with urothelial cancer. The CDR3 bases are TGCGCCAGCAGCCAAGATATTCTACAGGGGTCCCCATATGGCTACACCTTC. Protein: CASSQDILQGSPYGYTF.